A single sample gave rise to the 30 T cell receptor beta chains below, sequenced in a study of blood T cell repertoires in COVID-19. TCRdb's table, derived via immunoSEQ multiplex PCR, lists solely in-frame clones and lacks some. The table shows roughly 130,000 clones, with approximately 89% occurring only once. Sequenced sample: peripheral blood. These TCRs come from a woman aged 60 to 75 with acute or convalescent COVID-19.

This chain joins TRBV7-2 and TRBJ1-6; D unclear. Germline CDR1 reads SGHTA; CDR2 reads FQGNSA. The CDR3 spans 18 residues. Trimming cost V 1 base and J 10 bases, with 23 bases left between them. This CDR3 reads CASSLVLSQRVSGSPLHF. In DNA, the CDR3 is TGTGCCAGCAGCTTAGTCCTATCGCAGCGGGTTAGCGGGTCACCCCTCCACTTT.

V gene TRBV30 combines with J gene TRBJ1-6; D remains ambiguous. Per germline, CDR1 GTSNPN and CDR2 SVGIG (reference sequence). The CDR3 is 12 residues long. V was cut by 0 bases and J by 11 bases, with 8 bases left in between. Here the CDR3 DNA reads TGTGCCTGGAGTGTTGCGGGTACACCCCTCCACTTT. It yields the protein CAWSVAGTPLHF.

The chain employs TRBV19 and TRBJ1-3, with TRBD1 matching over 8 bases. CDR1 and CDR2 (germline): LNHDA, SQIVND (reference sequence). CDR3 length equals 17 residues. After removal of 1 base from V and 0 bases from J, the junction contained 5 bases not matched to a gene. DNA of the CDR3: TGTGCCAGTAGTATAGGTCAGGGGGCCCGCTCTGGAAACACCATATATTTT. It translates to CASSIGQGARSGNTIYF.

CDR3 residues: CSASRDLAGVGSTDTQYF. DNA of the CDR3: TGCAGTGCTAGTAGGGATCTAGCGGGAGTGGGAAGCACAGATACGCAGTATTTT. The chain carries TRBV20-1 and TRBJ2-3; 10 nucleotides line up with TRBD2. The junction had 12 bases not matched to a gene; V was cut back by 3 bases and J by 0 bases. Germline V gene sequence: CDR1 DFQATT, CDR2 SNEGSKA (reference sequence). The CDR3 is 18 amino acids.

This clone occurred once. V and J are TRBV9 and TRBJ1-3; no reliable D call. The CDR3 contains 13 residues. V shed 0 bases and J shed 8 bases, with 9 bases lying between them. Germline V gene data show CDR1 as SGDLS and CDR2 as YYNGEE. The CDR3 sequence is CASSVGLRDTIYF. Written as DNA, the CDR3 is TGTGCCAGCAGCGTAGGCCTGAGGGACACCATATATTTT.

This rearrangement joins TRBV2 to TRBJ1-1, with 9 bases aligning to TRBD1. Trimming took 7 bases from V and 5 from J; bases not matched to a gene: 5. The CDR3 extends over 13 amino acids. The germline CDR1 and CDR2 sequences are SNHLY and FYNNEI. The CDR3, as DNA: TGTGCCAGCAAGGGGGACAGGGATACTGAAGCTTTCTTT. As protein: CASKGDRDTEAFF.

The chain combines TRBV6-6 with TRBJ1-1, with 7 bases identical to TRBD1. Per germline, CDR1 MNHNY and CDR2 SVGAGI (reference sequence). Trimming at V came to 0 bases and at J to 1 base, leaving 5 bases not matched to a gene. The CDR3 is 16 residues long. Written as DNA, the CDR3 is TGTGCCAGCAGTTACTCTACCGGGACAGCGAACACTGAAGCTTTCTTT. It yields the protein CASSYSTGTANTEAFF.

This clone has just a few counts. The rearrangement links TRBV18 to TRBJ1-3, with D unclear. Trimming pared 3 bases from V and 0 bases from J, leaving 9 bases between. CDR3 length: 15 amino acids. From germline, CDR1 is KGHSH and CDR2 LQKENI. CDR3: CASSPSLLSGNTIYF. The DNA for the CDR3 is TGTGCCAGCTCACCCTCCCTCCTCTCTGGAAACACCATATATTTT.

This clone was seen a single time. V usage is TRBV2 and J usage is TRBJ2-6; maybe TRBD1 (6 bases). The CDR3 is 18 residues long. V lost 6 bases and J lost 1, with 19 bases in between. Germline CDR1 is SNHLY and CDR2 is FYNNEI. As DNA, the CDR3 is TGTGCCAGCAGCCTGACAGGCCCACGAAATTCTGGGGCCAACGTCCTGACTTTC. Encoded protein: CASSLTGPRNSGANVLTF.

The V and J genes are TRBV9 and TRBJ2-2, with TRBD2 matching over 12 bases. The CDR3 runs 16 residues. The V gene end was trimmed by 2 bases and the J gene end by 4 bases; junction bases not matched to a gene: 3. CDR1 is SGDLS and CDR2 is YYNGEE in the germline V gene. The CDR3 DNA sequence: TGTGCCAGCAGCGTCACTAGCGGGAGGTTCACCGGGGAGCTGTTTTTT. Protein sequence: CASSVTSGRFTGELFF. Together with reference TRBV9 and TRBJ2-2, the CDR3 gives the full variable domain: DSGVTQTPKHLITATGQRVTLRCSPRSGDLSVYWYQQSLDQGLQFLIQYYNGEERAKGNILERFSAQQFPDLHSELNLSSLELGDSALYFCASSVTSGRFTGELFFGEGSRLTVL.

V usage is TRBV4-1 and J usage is TRBJ2-6; D is perhaps TRBD2 (6 bases). CDR1 MGHRA and CDR2 YSYEKL come from the germline V gene. V was trimmed by 0 bases and J by 1 base, leaving 25 bases between them. CDR3 length: 22 amino acids. This CDR3 is CASSQDRPLRVGGGSGANVLTF. In DNA, the CDR3 is TGCGCCAGCAGCCAAGATAGGCCCCTCAGGGTGGGGGGAGGATCTGGGGCCAACGTCCTGACTTTC.

V usage is TRBV6-5 and J usage is TRBJ1-2, with a tentative D call TRBD1 (5 bases). Germline V CDR1 and CDR2: MNHEY, SVGAGI. V dropped 7 bases and J dropped 8 bases, with 17 bases sitting between them. The CDR3 extends over 13 amino acids. The CDR3 DNA sequence: TGTGCCAGCAATAATCGGGGGGGTAAAGGCTACACCTTC. Translated, it gives CASNNRGGKGYTF.

This clone came up once. This chain uses TRBV7-9 with TRBJ1-2, with 7 bases fitting TRBD1. The CDR3 is 16 amino acids. CDR1 SEHNR and CDR2 FQNEAQ come from the germline V gene (reference sequence). V was pared by 7 bases and J by 4 bases, with 15 bases of the junction left unmatched. The CDR3 loop reads CASILLSGTEFYGYTF. CDR3 bases: TGTGCCAGCATCCTCCTCTCAGGGACAGAATTCTATGGCTACACCTTC.

The gene calls are TRBV19 and TRBJ1-5; maybe TRBD1 (5 bases). The CDR3 loop spans 16 amino acids. Trimming removed 3 bases at V and 4 bases at J, with 16 bases between. Germline-derived CDR1 and CDR2 are LNHDA and SQIVND (reference sequence). DNA for the CDR3: TGTGCCAGTAGTATGGGGGTGGGGAGGACGAATCAGCCCCAGCATTTT. Its translation: CASSMGVGRTNQPQHF.

The gene calls are TRBV5-1 and TRBJ1-2; D uncertain. In germline, CDR1 is SGHRS, CDR2 YFSETQ. CDR3 length: 15 amino acids. V was cut by 4 bases and J by 2 bases, with 15 bases left in between. CDR3 sequence reads: CASSPREGGNYGYTF. In DNA form, the CDR3 reads TGCGCCAGCAGCCCCAGAGAGGGAGGGAACTATGGCTACACCTTC.

The gene calls are TRBV9 and TRBJ2-7, with D unclear. From germline, CDR1 is SGDLS and CDR2 YYNGEE. The V and J ends lost 0 bases and 5 bases respectively, with 15 bases between them. The CDR3 covers 15 residues. Here the CDR3 reads CASSVVPERGNEQYF. The CDR3 DNA sequence: TGTGCCAGCAGCGTAGTGCCAGAACGAGGAAACGAGCAGTACTTC.

This chain links TRBV5-1 with TRBJ2-7; tentative D call: TRBD2 (6 bases). This CDR3 is built from 15 residues. V was pared by 2 bases and J by 2 bases, with 14 bases between. The V gene's germline CDR1 is SGHRS and CDR2 YFSETQ. CDR3: CASSFDGGRTYEQYV. The CDR3 DNA is TGCGCCAGCAGCTTTGACGGAGGGCGAACCTACGAGCAGTACGTC.

This chain uses TRBV5-1 with TRBJ1-2; 11 nucleotides agree with TRBD1. CDR3 size: 17 residues. The V segment lost 3 bases and the J segment 5 bases; nucleotides outside the gene matches: 12. CDR1 is SGHRS and CDR2 is YFSETQ in the germline V gene. This CDR3 is CASSSPIVGTGGYGYTF. The DNA of the CDR3 is TGCGCCAGCAGCTCGCCAATTGTCGGGACAGGGGGTTATGGCTACACCTTC. The full variable domain, completed using reference TRBV5-1 and TRBJ1-2, is KAGVTQTPRYLIKTRGQQVTLSCSPISGHRSVSWYQQTPGQGLQFLFEYFSETQRNKGNFPGRFSGRQFSNSRSEMNVSTLELGDSALYLCASSSPIVGTGGYGYTFGSGTRLTVV.

This chain links TRBV4-2 with TRBJ2-3; D is perhaps TRBD1 (6 bases). Germline CDR1 and CDR2: LGHNA and YNFKEQ. CDR3 length: 14 amino acids. V lost 0 bases and J lost 8, with 12 bases in between. The CDR3 loop is CASSQDRGLGTQYF. In nucleotides, the CDR3 is TGTGCCAGCAGCCAAGATAGGGGGTTGGGTACGCAGTATTTT.

The count of this clone is one. The rearrangement uses TRBV24-1 and TRBJ2-4; 7 bases agree with TRBD1. From germline, CDR1 is KGHDR and CDR2 SFDVKD. The CDR3 is 14 amino acids. V shed 4 bases, J shed 2 bases, and the junction held 1 base outside the gene matches. CDR3 sequence reads: CATSEGGSKNIQYF. Here the CDR3 DNA reads TGTGCCACCAGTGAAGGGGGCTCCAAAAACATTCAGTACTTC.

The CDR3 DNA follows: TGTGCCAGCTCATCATCCGGGACACCGGACACTGAAGCTTTCTTT. Protein sequence: CASSSSGTPDTEAFF. The V call is TRBV18, the J call TRBJ1-1; a weak D match, TRBD1 (6 bases). V lost 5 bases, J lost 3 bases, and 16 bases lay in between. The V gene's germline CDR1 is KGHSH and CDR2 LQKENI. The CDR3 has 15 amino acids.

V usage is TRBV5-1 and J usage is TRBJ1-2, with 7 bases aligning to TRBD1. J was trimmed by 6 bases and V by 5 bases; bases with no gene match: 7. This CDR3 contains 13 residues. Germline CDR1 reads SGHRS; CDR2 reads YFSETQ. CDR3 DNA: TGCGCCAGCAGACCCACACAGGGGAATGGCTACACCTTC. It encodes CASRPTQGNGYTF.

The V and J genes are TRBV6-2 or TRBV6-3 and TRBJ2-7, with D possibly TRBD2 on 6 matching bases. The V end lost 5 bases, the J end lost 2 bases, and 13 bases lay between the germline ends. The CDR3 extends over 14 amino acids. Germline loops: CDR1 MNHEY, CDR2 SVGEGT. As DNA, the CDR3 is TGTGCCAGCAGTCCCTTGCGGGGAACCTACGAGCAGTACTTC. This codes for CASSPLRGTYEQYF.

The chain uses TRBV11-2 and TRBJ1-1; D not certain. Germline values: CDR1 SGHAT, CDR2 FQNNGV. V lost 5 bases to trimming and J lost 0 bases, with 19 bases between them. This CDR3 region has 17 residues. As DNA, the CDR3 is TGTGCCAGCAGCCGTCGTGGACTCCGGGTAATGAACACTGAAGCTTTCTTT. Its protein is CASSRRGLRVMNTEAFF.

This clone was seen just once. The CDR3 DNA follows: TGTGCCACCAGCAGAGACCGACCCGGGGAGGAGGGCTACACCTTC. Translating it yields CATSRDRPGEEGYTF. The rearrangement links TRBV15 to TRBJ1-2, with no clear D. The CDR3 is 15 amino acids. Trimming removed 0 bases from V and 8 bases from J, with 16 bases in between. Germline V gene data show CDR1 as LNHNV and CDR2 as YYDKDF (reference sequence).

The V call is TRBV14, the J call TRBJ1-6, with TRBD1 matching 7 bases. Germline V gene lookup returns CDR1 SGHDN and CDR2 FVKESK. V lost 5 bases to trimming and J lost 0 bases; unmatched junction nucleotides: 10. This CDR3 has 18 residues. CDR3 region: CASSDSGGWSSYNSPLHF. The CDR3, as DNA: TGTGCCAGCAGCGATTCAGGGGGTTGGAGCTCCTATAATTCACCCCTCCACTTT.

The chain employs TRBV23-1 and TRBJ1-5, with 7 bases fitting TRBD1. TRBV23-1 is noted as an ORF with a role that remains uncertain. The CDR3 contains 18 residues. The junction had 8 bases not matched to a gene; V was cut back by 0 bases and J by 0 bases. CDR3: CASSQSLDRPLSNQPQHF. Written as DNA, the CDR3 is TGCGCCAGCAGTCAATCGTTGGACAGGCCCCTTAGCAATCAGCCCCAGCATTTT.

The V gene is TRBV12-3 or TRBV12-4, the J gene TRBJ2-1; a weak D match, TRBD2 (5 bases). The CDR3 consists of 12 residues. V lost 1 base, J lost 7 bases, and 5 bases lay in between. CDR3: CASSLERNEQFF. The CDR3, as DNA: TGTGCCAGCAGTTTAGAGCGGAATGAGCAGTTCTTC.

The chain carries TRBV7-9 and TRBJ2-7; TRBD2 agrees at 8 bases. The CDR3 consists of 15 residues. Germline V gene sequence: CDR1 SEHNR, CDR2 FQNEAQ (reference sequence). J was trimmed by 0 bases and V by 5 bases; bases with no gene match: 6. CDR3 DNA sequence: TGTGCCAGCAGCCCAACTAGCGGCAGCTCCTACGAGCAGTACGTC. Translated: CASSPTSGSSYEQYV.

The rearrangement links TRBV28 to TRBJ2-7, with D perhaps TRBD1 (6 bases). The CDR3 sequence is 14 residues long. Germline CDR1 reads MDHEN; CDR2 reads SYDVKM. Trimming pared 7 bases from V and 3 bases from J, leaving 16 bases between. This CDR3 reads CASNTQGRLYEQYF. DNA for the CDR3: TGTGCCAGCAATACGCAGGGGCGACTCTACGAGCAGTACTTC.